This is a list of T cell receptor beta chains from one sample in a study of blood T cells in healthy people across ages. Via MiXCR, TCRdb re-called the 5' RACE reads, giving one row per CDR3 protein. The data show approximately 800,000 distinct CDR3 sequences, roughly 24% seen once. The same specimen was also included in a second study, on T cells of mothers and their children.

Material for sequencing was blood. These receptors were obtained from a boy between 5 and 17 years old in good health. Each CDR3 is given with its conserved first and last residue. D genes are given only for firm matches. The size of a clone is reported for some rows only, either as once, few or many, or as a class for expanded clones.

TGTGCCAGCAGCCCCACCGTCCTCCCACCCCTCCACTTT	CASSPTVLPPLHF	TRBJ1-6	few	.	TRBV9
TGTGCCTGGAGTGTACTGAAGAACACTGAAGCTTTCTTT	CAWSVLKNTEAFF	TRBJ1-1	.	.	TRBV30
TGCGCCAGCAGCTTGGCGGCTAGCGGGGGGGCACGGGAGCAGTTCTTC	CASSLAASGGAREQFF	TRBJ2-1	.	TRBD2	TRBV5-1
TGCGCCAGCAGCTTGGGACTAGCGGGGGGGCGGGATGAGCAGTTCTTC	CASSLGLAGGRDEQFF	TRBJ2-1	.	TRBD2	TRBV5-1
TGCAGTGCTACGGACAGGCGCTCCTACGAGCAGTACTTC	CSATDRRSYEQYF	TRBJ2-7	.	TRBD1	TRBV20-1
TGTGCCGGCAGCTTGGACTACAATGAGCAGTTCTTC	CAGSLDYNEQFF	TRBJ2-1	once	.	TRBV7-2
TGCGCCAGCAGCAAAGGACTAGCGGGGCGAGGTGGACATGAGCAGTTCTTC	CASSKGLAGRGGHEQFF	TRBJ2-1	.	TRBD2	TRBV5-1
TGTGCCAGCAGCTTAATGGGGCGCCGCCGTAGGGAAGCTTTCTTT	CASSLMGRRRREAFF	TRBJ1-1	.	.	TRBV11-2
TGTGCCAGCAGTTACGGGAAGACAGGGAGCTACAAGACCCAGTACTTC	CASSYGKTGSYKTQYF	TRBJ2-5	few	TRBD1	TRBV6-5
TGCGCCAGCAGCCAAGGGCAGGGGAGTGCCAAAAACATTCAGTACTTC	CASSQGQGSAKNIQYF	TRBJ2-4	few	.	TRBV4-1
TGTGCCAGCCCCTTAAGGGAGGGAAGGGAGACCCAGTACTTC	CASPLREGRETQYF	TRBJ2-5	few	TRBD2	TRBV2
TGTGCCAGCAGCATCCGACAGAACACAGATACGCAGTATTTT	CASSIRQNTDTQYF	TRBJ2-3	.	.	TRBV7-2
TGTGCCAGCAGCCACCCGACTAGCGGGGGCCAATACGAGCAGTACTTC	CASSHPTSGGQYEQYF	TRBJ2-7	.	TRBD2	TRBV3-1
TGTGCCAGCAGCCCGACGGGAGGAAACACCATATATTTT	CASSPTGGNTIYF	TRBJ1-3	once	.	TRBV7-9
TGTGCCAGCAGCCCGAGGGTGAATAACTATGGCTACACCTTC	CASSPRVNNYGYTF	TRBJ1-2	.	.	TRBV11-2
TGTGCTAGCAACCTAGGGACAGGGGGGATGGAGACCCAGTACTTC	CASNLGTGGMETQYF	TRBJ2-5	.	TRBD1	TRBV27
TGTGCCACTTCGGGCTACAGCTACACCTTC	CATSGYSYTF	TRBJ1-2	.	.	TRBV12-3/TRBV12-4
TGTGCCTGGAGTGTAGGGACAGCCGACGAAAAACTGTTTTTT	CAWSVGTADEKLFF	TRBJ1-4	.	TRBD1	TRBV30